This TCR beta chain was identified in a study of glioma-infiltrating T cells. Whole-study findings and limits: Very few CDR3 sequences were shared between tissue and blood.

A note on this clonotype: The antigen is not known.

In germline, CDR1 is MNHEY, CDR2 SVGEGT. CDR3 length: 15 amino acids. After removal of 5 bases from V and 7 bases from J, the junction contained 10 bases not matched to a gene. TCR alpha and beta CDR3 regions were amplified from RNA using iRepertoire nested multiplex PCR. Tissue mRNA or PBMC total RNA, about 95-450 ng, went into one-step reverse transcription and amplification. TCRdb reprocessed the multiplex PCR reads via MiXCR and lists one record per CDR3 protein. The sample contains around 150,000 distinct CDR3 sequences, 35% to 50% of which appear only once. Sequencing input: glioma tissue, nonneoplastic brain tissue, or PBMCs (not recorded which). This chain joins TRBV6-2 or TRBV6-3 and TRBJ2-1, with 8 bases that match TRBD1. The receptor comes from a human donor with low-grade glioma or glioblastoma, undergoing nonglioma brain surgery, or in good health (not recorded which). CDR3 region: CASSLAGGSRNEQFF. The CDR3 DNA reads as TGTGCCAGCAGTCTGGCAGGGGGCTCGAGGAATGAGCAGTTCTTC.